This TCR beta chain was recovered during a study of cytomegalovirus exposure and HLA in healthy donors. Study-wide results and limits: Researchers reported that a few CMV-associated chains were confirmed in vitro as CMV antigen-specific. Earlier analysis found most TCR beta V segments productive about 87% or about 30% of the time. When presence/absence was analysed, sequencing depth was taken to be roughly uniform across donors.

PCR employed 60 Vbeta and 13 Jbeta primers. Assay: immunoSEQ multiplex PCR; the TCRdb copy retains only in-frame clones and omits some. The sample lists 120,000 or so clones, around 80% occurring once. This CDR3 is built from 14 residues. The germline V gene encodes CDR1 KGHSH and CDR2 LQKENI. The V end lost 6 bases, the J end lost 0 bases, and 12 bases lay between the germline ends. Worth noting for this clone: The antigen is undetermined.

Sequences were obtained from PBMCs. The TCR was taken from a woman aged 55-69 years in good health and CMV-seropositive. The chain employs TRBV18 and TRBJ2-7; D remains unclear. The CDR3 loop reads CASSSLVSSYEQYF. DNA of the CDR3: TGTGCCAGCTCTTCCTTGGTTAGCTCCTACGAGCAGTACTTC. The complete variable domain, with remaining parts taken from reference TRBV18 and TRBJ2-7, reads NAGVMQNPRHLVRRRGQEARLRCSPMKGHSHVYWYRQLPEEGLKFMVYLQKENIIDESGMPKERFSAEFPKEGPSILRIQQVVRGDSAAYFCASSSLVSSYEQYFGPGTRLTVT.